This is a list of T cell receptor beta chains from one sample in a study of identical twins. Each CDR3 protein gets one entry after TCRdb re-called the 5' RACE reads with MiXCR. The sample carries more than 200,000 distinct CDR3 sequences, roughly 9.4% recorded once. Source material: memory (CD45RO+) T cells sorted from blood. These receptors were obtained from a woman aged 18-29 years in good health. The CDR3 runs from the conserved cysteine through the conserved F or W. Each record gives: CDR3 length, J gene, V gene, D gene, clone size, CDR3 protein, CDR3 DNA. A D gene is named only where the DNA matches it firmly. Expanded clones are given a class, and other clones once, few, many or no size at all.

len: 12
j_gene: TRBJ1-1
v_gene: TRBV18
d_gene: -
abundance: -
CDR3aa: CASSEGVVEAFF
CDR3nt: TGTGCCAGCTCTGAGGGGGTCGTTGAAGCTTTCTTT

len: 13
j_gene: TRBJ2-5
v_gene: TRBV7-2
d_gene: TRBD1
abundance: few
CDR3aa: CASSSTGEETQYF
CDR3nt: TGTGCCAGCAGCTCGACAGGGGAAGAGACCCAGTACTTC

len: 16
j_gene: TRBJ2-3
v_gene: TRBV7-2
d_gene: -
abundance: many
CDR3aa: CASSLQGGPYTDTQYF
CDR3nt: TGTGCCAGCAGCCTTCAGGGGGGACCCTACACAGATACGCAGTATTTT

len: 15
j_gene: TRBJ2-7
v_gene: TRBV6-5
d_gene: -
abundance: few
CDR3aa: CASSYGSGTQYEQYF
CDR3nt: TGTGCCAGCAGTTACGGAAGCGGGACACAATACGAGCAGTACTTC

len: 14
j_gene: TRBJ1-5
v_gene: TRBV12-3/TRBV12-4
d_gene: TRBD1
abundance: many
CDR3aa: CASRMTGEHQPQHF
CDR3nt: TGTGCCAGCAGGATGACAGGGGAACATCAGCCCCAGCATTTT

len: 13
j_gene: TRBJ2-5
v_gene: TRBV29-1
d_gene: TRBD1
abundance: -
CDR3aa: CSGSDRVGETQYF
CDR3nt: TGCAGCGGCTCGGACAGGGTCGGGGAGACCCAGTACTTC

len: 14
j_gene: TRBJ2-7
v_gene: TRBV27
d_gene: -
abundance: few
CDR3aa: CASSLGRRAYEQYF
CDR3nt: TGTGCCAGCAGTTTGGGGCGTCGGGCCTACGAGCAGTACTTC

len: 15
j_gene: TRBJ2-2
v_gene: TRBV29-1
d_gene: -
abundance: many
CDR3aa: CSVAPIQGFSGELFF
CDR3nt: TGCAGCGTTGCCCCTATTCAGGGGTTCAGCGGGGAGCTGTTTTTT

len: 16
j_gene: TRBJ2-1
v_gene: TRBV7-2
d_gene: -
abundance: -
CDR3aa: CASSSQASRLGNEQFF
CDR3nt: TGTGCCAGCAGCTCCCAAGCCTCCCGCCTGGGGAATGAGCAGTTCTTC

len: 14
j_gene: TRBJ1-5
v_gene: TRBV18
d_gene: -
abundance: many
CDR3aa: CASSQQGSDQPQHF
CDR3nt: TGTGCCAGCTCACAACAGGGATCGGATCAGCCCCAGCATTTT

len: 11
j_gene: TRBJ2-3
v_gene: TRBV30
d_gene: -
abundance: many
CDR3aa: CAWMKSDTQYF
CDR3nt: TGTGCCTGGATGAAATCAGATACGCAGTATTTT

len: 13
j_gene: TRBJ2-5
v_gene: TRBV15
d_gene: -
abundance: few
CDR3aa: CATSTRFGETQYF
CDR3nt: TGTGCCACCAGCACCCGGTTCGGGGAGACCCAGTACTTC

len: 11
j_gene: TRBJ1-2
v_gene: TRBV20-1
d_gene: -
abundance: many
CDR3aa: CSATGWGGYTF
CDR3nt: TGCAGTGCAACTGGGTGGGGTGGCTACACCTTC

len: 13
j_gene: TRBJ1-2
v_gene: TRBV4-3
d_gene: -
abundance: many
CDR3aa: CASSRILEGFYTF
CDR3nt: TGCGCCAGCAGCCGAATCTTGGAGGGTTTCTACACCTTC

len: 13
j_gene: TRBJ1-2
v_gene: TRBV3-1
d_gene: -
abundance: few
CDR3aa: CASRLGPTTGYTF
CDR3nt: TGTGCCAGCAGGCTGGGACCCACTACGGGCTACACCTTC

len: 14
j_gene: TRBJ2-7
v_gene: TRBV2
d_gene: -
abundance: -
CDR3aa: CASSGQAASYEQYF
CDR3nt: TGTGCCAGCAGTGGGCAGGCGGCATCCTACGAGCAGTACTTC

len: 15
j_gene: TRBJ2-3
v_gene: TRBV20-1
d_gene: TRBD2
abundance: -
CDR3aa: CSASLSGVGTDTQYF
CDR3nt: TGCAGTGCTTCACTTAGCGGGGTCGGCACAGATACGCAGTATTTT

len: 17
j_gene: TRBJ1-2
v_gene: TRBV15
d_gene: TRBD1
abundance: few
CDR3aa: CATSTGRTGAFNYGYTF
CDR3nt: TGTGCCACCAGCACGGGTAGGACAGGGGCGTTTAACTATGGCTACACCTTC

len: 18
j_gene: TRBJ2-5
v_gene: TRBV5-1
d_gene: -
abundance: few
CDR3aa: CASSWGWASGRSRETQYF
CDR3nt: TGCGCCAGCAGCTGGGGTTGGGCAAGCGGACGGAGTAGAGAGACCCAGTACTTC

len: 17
j_gene: TRBJ2-1
v_gene: TRBV6-2/TRBV6-3
d_gene: -
abundance: many
CDR3aa: CASSPIRGRSSYNEQFF
CDR3nt: TGTGCCAGCAGTCCGATCCGGGGCCGTAGCTCCTACAATGAGCAGTTCTTC

len: 14
j_gene: TRBJ2-1
v_gene: TRBV16
d_gene: TRBD2
abundance: -
CDR3aa: CASSQLPAGGEQFF
CDR3nt: TGTGCCAGCAGCCAATTACCAGCGGGAGGAGAGCAGTTCTTC

len: 16
j_gene: TRBJ2-1
v_gene: TRBV5-6
d_gene: TRBD2
abundance: many
CDR3aa: CASSLRLAGGPSPPFF
CDR3nt: TGTGCCAGCAGCTTAAGACTAGCGGGGGGGCCCAGCCCTCCGTTCTTC

len: 16
j_gene: TRBJ2-1
v_gene: TRBV12-3/TRBV12-4
d_gene: TRBD2
abundance: many
CDR3aa: CASSFGGGGTNNEQFF
CDR3nt: TGTGCCAGCAGTTTCGGTGGCGGGGGGACCAACAATGAGCAGTTCTTC

len: 15
j_gene: TRBJ2-2
v_gene: TRBV6-5
d_gene: -
abundance: many
CDR3aa: CASSYTAGTTGELFF
CDR3nt: TGTGCCAGCAGTTACACAGCCGGGACCACCGGGGAGCTGTTTTTT